Below, one TCR beta chain is given with its context. Its antigen is unknown. Time point described: persistent/refractory GD, antithyroid drugs over 5 years with positive TRAb. After RNA was extracted from PBMCs, the TCR library was made from it. American Thyroid Association guidelines defined Graves' disease diagnosis. The sample originates from a study of regulatory T cells in long-lasting Graves disease. Investigators prepared the TCR beta libraries by applying iRepertoire HTBI primers and Arm-PCR of CDR3 regions. In the authors' workflow: From all samples, identification returned 14 TRBJ and approximately 67 TRBV segments. One entry per CDR3 protein, called by TCRdb with MiXCR from the multiplex PCR reads. TCRdb, not the original authors, processed these V and J calls. The repertoire holds around 510,000 distinct CDR3 sequences, with roughly 20% as singletons. CDR1 and CDR2 (germline): SNHLY, FYNNEI. V shed 7 bases, J shed 4 bases, and the junction held 11 bases outside the gene matches. The CDR3 sequence is 15 residues long.

Study-level findings and limits: There were preferences for TRBV28, TRBJ1-2 and TRBJ2-5 in persistent disease.

The receptor's source is a female donor with Graves disease. This chain links TRBV2 with TRBJ2-3, with 7 bases identical to TRBD2. Specimen: peripheral blood mononuclear cells (PBMCs), collected when the disease was refractory, from a patient treated with antithyroid drugs. The CDR3 bases are TGTGCCAGCATCCGCCTAGGGAGCGGGGCAGATACGCAGTATTTT. This codes for CASIRLGSGADTQYF.